This TCR beta chain comes out of a study of monozygotic twins with inflammatory bowel disease. Comments on this clonotype: Its target is unknown.

The study's findings and limits: No discrimination was achieved between different T cell subtypes. Immunosuppressive treatment differences may have increased patient repertoire variability.

Reanalyzing the 5' RACE reads, TCRdb keeps one entry per CDR3 protein, without DNA. Its listing shows about 210,000 distinct CDR3 sequences. Sequencing was performed on blood. This clonotype was obtained from a human donor with ulcerative colitis or Crohn's disease, or a healthy co-twin of an affected twin (not recorded which).

CDR3 sequence reads: CASSERQGGYEQYF. The chain uses TRBV25-1 and TRBJ2-7; the D call from TCRdb, TRBD1, cannot be confirmed without DNA. The CDR3 length is 14 residues. Germline V gene lookup returns CDR1 MGHDK and CDR2 SYGVNS.